This TCR beta chain is from a study of cytomegalovirus exposure and HLA in healthy donors. Researchers ran the PCR with 60 Vbeta and 13 Jbeta primers. Profiled with immunoSEQ multiplex PCR; TCRdb holds only in-frame clones, not every one. The sample carries over 110,000 clones, roughly four fifths recorded once. Germline V lookup: CDR1 WSHSY, CDR2 SAAADI. Trimming shortened V by 0 bases and J by 6 bases, and 15 bases separated the two germline ends. This CDR3 spans 16 amino acids. This clonotype was obtained from a male donor in good health and CMV-seronegative. This rearrangement joins TRBV10-2 to TRBJ2-1; D ambiguous. The sample consisted of PBMCs. Written as DNA, the CDR3 is TGCGCCAGCAGTGAGTCCTTCGGCGGAACCTCCAATGAGCAGTTCTTC. It yields the protein CASSESFGGTSNEQFF.